The rows below give T cell receptor beta chains drawn from one sample of a study of prognosis after radiotherapy for stage I lung cancer. TCRdb called the multiplex PCR reads again in MiXCR, with one record for every CDR3 protein. The repertoire holds about 59,000 distinct CDR3 sequences, with more than 25% as singletons. This material consisted of PBMCs, taken before or after stereotactic body radiation therapy (not recorded which). The receptors originated from a donor older than 45 with non-small cell lung cancer. Each CDR3 is given with its conserved first and last residue. A D gene is named only where the DNA matches it firmly. Expanded clones are given a class, and other clones once, few, many or no size at all.

j_call: TRBJ2-7
d_call: TRBD1
v_call: TRBV6-1
clone_size: many
cdr3_aa: CASSPRQGDVSEQYF
cdr3_nt: TGTGCCAGCAGCCCCAGACAGGGTGATGTCTCCGAGCAGTACTTC

j_call: TRBJ2-5
d_call: -
v_call: TRBV4-1
clone_size: few
cdr3_aa: CASSQGGLKETQYF
cdr3_nt: TGCGCCAGCAGCCAAGGTGGGCTGAAAGAGACCCAGTACTTC

j_call: TRBJ2-3
d_call: -
v_call: TRBV5-4
clone_size: many
cdr3_aa: CASSTTGSDTQYF
cdr3_nt: TGTGCCAGCAGCACCACAGGGTCGGATACGCAGTATTTT

j_call: TRBJ1-6
d_call: -
v_call: TRBV5-6
clone_size: many
cdr3_aa: CASSGRHSGGSPLHF
cdr3_nt: TGTGCCAGCAGCGGCCGGCACAGCGGGGGGTCACCCCTCCACTTT

j_call: TRBJ2-3
d_call: -
v_call: TRBV9
clone_size: many
cdr3_aa: CASSVADLYMGTDTQYF
cdr3_nt: TGTGCCAGCAGCGTAGCGGACCTCTATATGGGCACAGATACGCAGTATTTT

j_call: TRBJ2-5
d_call: -
v_call: TRBV6-1
clone_size: many
cdr3_aa: CASSRLTGRQETQYF
cdr3_nt: TGTGCCAGCAGCCGCCTTACAGGGCGCCAAGAGACCCAGTACTTC

j_call: TRBJ2-5
d_call: TRBD2
v_call: TRBV30
clone_size: many
cdr3_aa: CAWGRTSGGGETQYF
cdr3_nt: TGTGCCTGGGGCAGGACTAGCGGGGGTGGAGAGACCCAGTACTTC

j_call: TRBJ1-1
d_call: -
v_call: TRBV11-2
clone_size: many
cdr3_aa: CASLPGTMNTEAFF
cdr3_nt: TGTGCCAGCCTCCCTGGGACAATGAACACTGAAGCTTTCTTT

j_call: TRBJ2-7
d_call: -
v_call: TRBV20-1
clone_size: many
cdr3_aa: CSASGTLAYEQYF
cdr3_nt: TGCAGTGCTAGTGGGACTCTGGCCTACGAGCAGTACTTC

j_call: TRBJ1-2
d_call: TRBD1
v_call: TRBV4-3
clone_size: many
cdr3_aa: CASSHGTGAPFTF
cdr3_nt: TGCGCCAGCAGCCACGGGACAGGTGCCCCATTTACCTTC

j_call: TRBJ2-7
d_call: TRBD1
v_call: TRBV24-1
clone_size: -
cdr3_aa: CASSDPDRGGDEQYF
cdr3_nt: TGTGCCTCCAGTGATCCCGACAGGGGTGGAGACGAGCAGTACTTC

j_call: TRBJ2-5
d_call: TRBD2
v_call: TRBV5-4
clone_size: few
cdr3_aa: CASSPARQTSGGRETQYF
cdr3_nt: TGTGCCAGCAGCCCCGCCAGGCAAACTAGCGGGGGCAGGGAGACCCAGTACTTC

j_call: TRBJ2-7
d_call: -
v_call: TRBV18
clone_size: -
cdr3_aa: CASSPPRRGAIYEQYF
cdr3_nt: TGTGCCAGCTCACCACCCCGGAGGGGGGCTATCTACGAGCAGTACTTC

j_call: TRBJ1-1
d_call: -
v_call: TRBV4-3
clone_size: many
cdr3_aa: CASSRSDSTEAFF
cdr3_nt: TGCGCCAGCAGCCGATCGGACAGCACTGAAGCTTTCTTT

j_call: TRBJ2-3
d_call: -
v_call: TRBV5-1
clone_size: many
cdr3_aa: CASSSAGGSTDTQYF
cdr3_nt: TGCGCCAGCAGCTCCGCCGGGGGTAGCACAGATACGCAGTATTTT

j_call: TRBJ2-2
d_call: -
v_call: TRBV5-1
clone_size: many
cdr3_aa: CASSLIGGTGELFF
cdr3_nt: TGCGCCAGCAGCTTGATCGGTGGCACCGGGGAGCTGTTTTTT

j_call: TRBJ1-4
d_call: -
v_call: TRBV20-1
clone_size: many
cdr3_aa: CSAKGYHEKLFF
cdr3_nt: TGCAGTGCTAAAGGGTATCATGAAAAACTGTTTTTT

j_call: TRBJ2-1
d_call: -
v_call: TRBV20-1
clone_size: many
cdr3_aa: CSAWMDEQFF
cdr3_nt: TGCAGTGCATGGATGGATGAGCAGTTCTTC

j_call: TRBJ2-1
d_call: -
v_call: TRBV10-3
clone_size: many
cdr3_aa: CAISESTGNEQFF
cdr3_nt: TGTGCCATCAGTGAATCTACAGGGAATGAGCAGTTCTTC

j_call: TRBJ2-2
d_call: -
v_call: TRBV25-1
clone_size: many
cdr3_aa: CASSESRGTGELFF
cdr3_nt: TGTGCCAGCAGTGAGTCCCGGGGGACCGGGGAGCTGTTTTTT

j_call: TRBJ1-2
d_call: TRBD1
v_call: TRBV6-5
clone_size: many
cdr3_aa: CASSWGQSNYGYTF
cdr3_nt: TGTGCCAGCAGTTGGGGACAGTCCAACTATGGCTACACCTTC

j_call: TRBJ2-5
d_call: TRBD2
v_call: TRBV4-2
clone_size: many
cdr3_aa: CASSQVGTSGGGPQTETQYF
cdr3_nt: TGTGCCAGCAGCCAAGTTGGGACTAGCGGGGGCGGCCCACAAACGGAGACCCAGTACTTC

j_call: TRBJ2-1
d_call: -
v_call: TRBV15
clone_size: many
cdr3_aa: CATSRDRGTPRFF
cdr3_nt: TGTGCCACCAGCAGAGATCGTGGGACCCCGCGGTTCTTC

j_call: TRBJ2-3
d_call: TRBD1
v_call: TRBV24-1
clone_size: many
cdr3_aa: CATSLTGDPDTQYF
cdr3_nt: TGTGCCACCAGTTTGACAGGGGACCCAGATACGCAGTATTTT

j_call: TRBJ1-2
d_call: -
v_call: TRBV9
clone_size: many
cdr3_aa: CASGGGSDGYTF
cdr3_nt: TGTGCCAGCGGCGGGGGGTCCGATGGCTACACCTTC

j_call: TRBJ2-5
d_call: TRBD1
v_call: TRBV18
clone_size: -
cdr3_aa: CASSPTGTGRSTQCF
cdr3_nt: TGTGCCAGCTCACCCACCGGGACAGGCCGGTCGACCCAGTGCTTC

j_call: TRBJ1-1
d_call: TRBD1
v_call: TRBV10-3
clone_size: many
cdr3_aa: CAALRGQGAFEAFF
cdr3_nt: TGTGCCGCCCTGCGGGGCCAGGGGGCTTTTGAAGCTTTCTTT

j_call: TRBJ1-5
d_call: TRBD1
v_call: TRBV19
clone_size: many
cdr3_aa: CASRDRGQPQHF
cdr3_nt: TGTGCCAGTAGGGACAGGGGTCAGCCCCAGCATTTT

j_call: TRBJ1-1
d_call: -
v_call: TRBV6-5
clone_size: many
cdr3_aa: CASSYGGAEAFF
cdr3_nt: TGTGCCAGCAGTTACGGTGGCGCTGAAGCTTTCTTT

j_call: TRBJ1-2
d_call: -
v_call: TRBV12-3/TRBV12-4
clone_size: -
cdr3_aa: CASSLSSEAEANYGYTF
cdr3_nt: TGTGCCAGCAGTCTAAGTTCCGAGGCAGAAGCTAACTATGGCTACACCTTC

j_call: TRBJ2-1
d_call: TRBD1
v_call: TRBV13
clone_size: many
cdr3_aa: CASSPRVPTGLDPPQFF
cdr3_nt: TGTGCCAGCAGCCCCCGGGTCCCGACAGGGTTGGACCCTCCCCAGTTCTTC

j_call: TRBJ1-1
d_call: -
v_call: TRBV10-3
clone_size: many
cdr3_aa: CAISDRANTEAFF
cdr3_nt: TGTGCCATCAGTGATAGAGCAAACACTGAAGCTTTCTTT

j_call: TRBJ2-1
d_call: TRBD1
v_call: TRBV7-6
clone_size: many
cdr3_aa: CASSTQGANYNEQFF
cdr3_nt: TGTGCCAGCAGCACACAGGGGGCCAACTACAATGAGCAGTTCTTC

j_call: TRBJ2-1
d_call: -
v_call: TRBV6-1
clone_size: medium-sized
cdr3_aa: CASRLGQGLAEQFF
cdr3_nt: TGTGCCAGCAGATTGGGACAGGGACTAGCTGAGCAGTTCTTC

j_call: TRBJ2-1
d_call: -
v_call: TRBV9
clone_size: -
cdr3_aa: CASSVGSSGWAREQFF
cdr3_nt: TGTGCCAGCAGCGTAGGTTCCAGCGGGTGGGCGAGGGAGCAGTTCTTC

j_call: TRBJ2-7
d_call: TRBD1
v_call: TRBV7-9
clone_size: many
cdr3_aa: CASSPLGTGKIGDF
cdr3_nt: TGTGCCAGCAGCCCCCTGGGGACAGGGAAAATTGGAGACTTC

j_call: TRBJ2-2
d_call: TRBD1
v_call: TRBV10-3
clone_size: many
cdr3_aa: CAIRTNPGQGESGELFF
cdr3_nt: TGTGCCATTAGAACCAATCCGGGACAGGGGGAGTCCGGGGAGCTGTTTTTT

j_call: TRBJ2-2
d_call: -
v_call: TRBV7-2
clone_size: many
cdr3_aa: CASSQGPLRGELFF
cdr3_nt: TGTGCCAGCAGCCAGGGGCCACTACGAGGGGAGCTGTTTTTT

j_call: TRBJ2-5
d_call: -
v_call: TRBV12-3/TRBV12-4
clone_size: many
cdr3_aa: CASSPGGETQYF
cdr3_nt: TGTGCCAGCAGCCCCGGGGGAGAGACCCAGTACTTC

j_call: TRBJ2-5
d_call: TRBD1
v_call: TRBV7-7
clone_size: few
cdr3_aa: CASQQPSHIGTAQETQYF
cdr3_nt: TGTGCTAGCCAGCAACCCAGCCATATTGGGACAGCTCAAGAGACCCAGTACTTC

j_call: TRBJ2-1
d_call: -
v_call: TRBV5-1
clone_size: many
cdr3_aa: CASSLVGTTNEQFF
cdr3_nt: TGCGCCAGCAGCTTGGTCGGGACCACCAATGAGCAGTTCTTC

j_call: TRBJ2-2
d_call: -
v_call: TRBV9
clone_size: many
cdr3_aa: CASSVVHGTGELFF
cdr3_nt: TGTGCCAGCAGCGTAGTCCACGGCACCGGGGAGCTGTTTTTT

j_call: TRBJ2-1
d_call: -
v_call: TRBV20-1
clone_size: many
cdr3_aa: CSARGPWDEQFF
cdr3_nt: TGCAGTGCCCGGGGACCGTGGGATGAGCAGTTCTTC

j_call: TRBJ1-2
d_call: -
v_call: TRBV6-1
clone_size: once
cdr3_aa: CASSSVQAVMGYTF
cdr3_nt: TGTGCCAGCAGCTCCGTACAAGCGGTTATGGGCTACACCTTC

j_call: TRBJ2-7
d_call: -
v_call: TRBV20-1
clone_size: many
cdr3_aa: CSARDWTLNSYEQYF
cdr3_nt: TGCAGTGCTAGAGATTGGACCCTGAACTCCTACGAGCAGTACTTC

j_call: TRBJ1-2
d_call: TRBD1
v_call: TRBV2
clone_size: many
cdr3_aa: CASTRQGDGYTF
cdr3_nt: TGTGCCAGCACCCGACAGGGCGATGGCTACACCTTC

j_call: TRBJ1-2
d_call: TRBD1
v_call: TRBV4-3
clone_size: many
cdr3_aa: CASSRGTAGRGYTF
cdr3_nt: TGCGCCAGCAGCCGAGGGACAGCCGGAAGGGGCTACACCTTC

j_call: TRBJ1-6
d_call: -
v_call: TRBV3-1
clone_size: many
cdr3_aa: CASSRGQNNSPLHF
cdr3_nt: TGTGCCAGCAGCCGCGGACAGAATAATTCACCCCTCCACTTT

j_call: TRBJ1-1
d_call: -
v_call: TRBV6-1
clone_size: once
cdr3_aa: CANSVLRNTEASF
cdr3_nt: TGTGCCAACAGCGTTCTTCGAAACACTGAAGCTTCCTTT

j_call: TRBJ1-3
d_call: TRBD1
v_call: TRBV13
clone_size: many
cdr3_aa: CASSYHRDRPLSGNTIYF
cdr3_nt: TGTGCCAGCAGCTACCACCGGGACAGGCCACTCTCTGGAAACACCATATATTTT

j_call: TRBJ1-4
d_call: TRBD1
v_call: TRBV5-8
clone_size: many
cdr3_aa: CASSFGQDEKLFF
cdr3_nt: TGTGCCAGCAGCTTCGGACAGGATGAAAAACTGTTTTTT

j_call: TRBJ2-2
d_call: TRBD1
v_call: TRBV6-1
clone_size: -
cdr3_aa: CASRLGQQSNGELFF
cdr3_nt: TGTGCGAGCAGACTGGGACAGCAGAGCAACGGGGAGCTGTTTTTT

j_call: TRBJ1-2
d_call: TRBD1
v_call: TRBV5-1
clone_size: many
cdr3_aa: CASSPGQGAAGYTF
cdr3_nt: TGCGCCAGCAGCCCAGGACAGGGGGCTGCTGGCTACACCTTC

j_call: TRBJ1-2
d_call: -
v_call: TRBV27
clone_size: many
cdr3_aa: CASSKHPEPGYTF
cdr3_nt: TGTGCCAGCAGTAAACACCCGGAGCCTGGCTACACCTTC

j_call: TRBJ2-1
d_call: TRBD2
v_call: TRBV18
clone_size: -
cdr3_aa: CASSPRSGGLSYNEQLF
cdr3_nt: TGTGCCAGCTCACCACGAAGCGGGGGGTTATCCTACAATGAGCAGCTCTTC

j_call: TRBJ2-7
d_call: -
v_call: TRBV14
clone_size: many
cdr3_aa: CASSQGDGYYEQYF
cdr3_nt: TGTGCCAGCAGCCAAGGGGACGGCTACTACGAGCAGTACTTC